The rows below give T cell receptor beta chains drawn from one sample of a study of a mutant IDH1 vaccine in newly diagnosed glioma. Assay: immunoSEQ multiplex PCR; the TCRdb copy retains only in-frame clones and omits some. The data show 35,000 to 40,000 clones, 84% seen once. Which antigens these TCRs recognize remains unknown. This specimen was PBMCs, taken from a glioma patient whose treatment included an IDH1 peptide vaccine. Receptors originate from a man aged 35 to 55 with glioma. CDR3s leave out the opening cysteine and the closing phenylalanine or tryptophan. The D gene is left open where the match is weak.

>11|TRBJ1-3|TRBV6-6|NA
ASSIYSGNTIY
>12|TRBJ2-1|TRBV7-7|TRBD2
ASSPETSGTEQF
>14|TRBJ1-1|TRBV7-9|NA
ASSWLGWGPNTEAF
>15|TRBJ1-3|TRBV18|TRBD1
ASSPRDRLSSGNTIY
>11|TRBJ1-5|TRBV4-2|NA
ASSQISLQPQH
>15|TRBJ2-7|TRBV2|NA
ASSGPLDNLHNYEQY
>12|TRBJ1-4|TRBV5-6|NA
ASSLGLGVEKLF
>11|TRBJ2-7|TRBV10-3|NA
AISELEGLNQY
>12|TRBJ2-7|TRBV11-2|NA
ASSLGDGSYEQY
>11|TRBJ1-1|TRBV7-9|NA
ASSLKSANEAF
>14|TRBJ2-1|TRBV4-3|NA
ASSQDRIPLYNEQF
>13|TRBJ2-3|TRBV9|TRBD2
ASNPSGRGTDTQY
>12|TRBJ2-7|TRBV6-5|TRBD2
ASRSGILSYEQY
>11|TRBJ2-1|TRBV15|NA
ATSRGRDWEQF
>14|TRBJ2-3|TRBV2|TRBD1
ASSEASDRVTDTQY
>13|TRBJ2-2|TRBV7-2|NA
ASSLSRAYTGELF
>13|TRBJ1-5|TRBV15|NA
ATSRDKGRGQPQH